Detailed here is one T cell receptor (beta chain). The antigen is not known. These data come from a study of beta chain features in type 1 diabetes. The CDR3 sequence is 14 residues long. Germline V gene data show CDR1 as SEHNR and CDR2 as FQNEAQ (reference sequence). V was shortened by 4 bases and J by 0 bases, with 7 bases between the two germline ends. Expressed TCRB transcripts were sequenced, since all the RNA that had been isolated was reverse transcribed. TCRdb's table, derived via immunoSEQ multiplex PCR, lists solely in-frame clones and lacks some. The data contain 500,000 to 850,000 clones, about 14% of them singletons. Study-level results: More deletions and fewer insertions at VDJ junctions were found in patients with type 1 diabetes. A possible short-template PCR bias applies equally to patients and controls. All four CD4+ subsets from Type 1 diabetes patients carried moderately but significantly shorter TCRB CDR3s.

CD45RO/CCR7/CD25/CD127/CD95/CD27 separated CD4+ naive, central memory, regulatory and stem cell-like memory cells by sorting. The rearrangement joins TRBV7-9 to TRBJ1-5; D is uncertain. This receptor was identified in a man younger than 30 with type 1 diabetes. Input material: naive CD4+ T cells from blood. For the CDR3, the DNA is TGTGCCAGCAGCTCCGGTTCTAGCAATCAGCCCCAGCATTTT. This gives the protein CASSSGSSNQPQHF.